Ten or more counts support the clone carrying this T cell receptor (beta chain). The antigen remains unidentified. CDR3 length: 14 amino acids. The germline V and J ends were trimmed by 5 bases and 7 bases, with 17 bases remaining between them. One entry per CDR3 protein, called by TCRdb with MiXCR from the 5' RACE reads. The profile shows roughly 59,000 distinct CDR3 sequences, roughly 5% of them singletons. The data originate from a study of neurological immune-mediated disorders. Whole-study findings and limits: One related-CDR3 cluster, found by phylogenetic grouping, held repertoires of 18 of 34 multiple sclerosis patients and is a possible signature.

The receptor's source is a human donor with multiple sclerosis. The donor label of this sample is uncertain. Sequenced: PBMCs. This chain joins TRBV12-3 or TRBV12-4 and TRBJ1-2; D is perhaps TRBD1 (6 bases). The CDR3 region has the DNA TGTGCCAGCAGTAAACCCAACCCGGACAGTGGCTACACCTTC. This translates into CASSKPNPDSGYTF.